This note documents a single T cell receptor (beta chain) sequence. The specificity of this receptor is unknown. Within one base of it there is no much larger clone, and no base qualities were kept. To sequence the TCRbeta CDR3 region, genomic DNA was isolated from the sorted cells. The immunoSEQ Assay was used to sequence the TCRbeta CDR3 regions. What TCRdb holds here is the immuneACCESS table cut down to in-frame rearrangements. Part of the clones is not present; checked against another copy, under half of the missing clones reflect an unresolved V gene, and the others are unexplained. Present in this sample are over 25,000 clones, around 80% of which were seen just once. Approximately 30% of the sample is held by the ten biggest clonotypes. V loses 1 base of germline sequence and J loses 8 bases, and the interval between the two ends is 15 bases. The CDR3 runs 15 amino acids, cysteine and phenylalanine included. Only the CDR3 DNA is retained, 45 bases long and in frame from the first base. Via the germline V gene, CDR1 is MGHRA and CDR2 YSYEKL.

The data were obtained in a study of OX40 agonist ivuxolimab in advanced cancers. Regarding the research as a whole: Ivuxolimab, which targeted the costimulatory receptor OX40 (CD134), was an agonistic, fully human IgG2 monoclonal antibody. Intravenous ivuxolimab was administered to patients every 2 weeks at six dose levels: 0.01, 0.1, 0.3, 1.5, 3 and 10 mg/kg. Of the roughly 51 dose-escalation patients, hepatocellular carcinoma was present in about 20, melanoma in roughly 15, renal cell carcinoma in 9 and head and neck cancer in 9. The dose-escalation cohort was around 83% male with a mean age of about 65 years, ranging from 23 to 79. Prior anti-PD-1, anti-PD-L1 or anti-CTLA-4 therapy was permitted, and checkpoint inhibitors had been received by less than 45% of dose-escalation patients. Partial responses occurred in three dose-escalation patients: two with cutaneous melanoma and one with hepatocellular carcinoma. Peripheral TCRbeta sequencing aimed to test whether ivuxolimab altered TCR sequence diversity and caused clonal T-cell expansion. The paper covers the monotherapy dose-escalation part of the phase I ivuxolimab trial, which included N of about 50 patients.

What the research found in general, with its limitations: At doses of 0.1 to 3.0 mg/kg, clonal expansion of both CD4+ and CD8+ T cells in blood was seen between baseline and week 6. After ivuxolimab, expanded clones were on average more numerous among CD8+ T cells than among CD4+ T cells. Partial responders in the 0.1-3.0 mg/kg groups had among the lowest normalized peripheral clonal expansion, especially among CD8+ T cells. The antigen specificity of the peripheral T cells that underwent clonal expansion was not determined. Low levels of normalized T-cell clonal expansion were also seen in some patients who did not respond.

Patients with autoimmune disease history or receiving systemic immunosuppression were excluded from the trial. Peripheral blood for TCR sequencing was collected from all dose cohorts at baseline, on cycle 4 day 1, and on cycle 7 day 1. Samples were obtained from an open-label, multicenter, first-in-human phase I dose-escalation trial of ivuxolimab. The trial enrolled adults with locally advanced or metastatic head and neck squamous cell, hepatocellular, melanoma or renal cell carcinoma. CD4+ and CD8+ T cells were sorted separately from peripheral blood before TCR sequencing. The V and J segments used are TRBV4-1 and TRBJ2-1; a tentative D match to TRBD1 spans 7 bases. Sequencing used CD4+ or CD8+ T cells sorted from blood, obtained in a trial of the OX40 agonist ivuxolimab. This sequence originates from an adult with an advanced solid tumor such as melanoma, head and neck, liver or kidney cancer. The CDR3 protein: CASSQVSGGLDEQFF. The DNA reads as follows: TGCGCCAGCAGCCAAGTTTCAGGGGGGCTCGATGAGCAGTTCTTC.